These 9 T cell receptor beta chains came from one sample sequenced in a study of blood T cell repertoires in COVID-19. The method was immunoSEQ multiplex PCR; TCRdb's version includes in-frame clones alone and lacks a portion of them. The data contain approximately 320,000 clones, roughly 89% of them seen just once; the ten biggest clones take up more than 8.5%. Material: PBMCs or T cells enriched from blood (not recorded which). Every receptor here comes from a woman younger than 35 who had recovered from COVID-19.

Here the CDR3 DNA reads TGTGCCAGCAGCCAGACAGGGAGTGGCTACACCTTC. This encodes CASSQTGSGYTF. This chain uses TRBV6-5 with TRBJ1-2; TRBD1 agrees at 7 bases. The CDR3 spans 12 residues. V was pared by 6 bases and J by 7 bases, with 5 bases of the junction left unmatched. In germline, CDR1 is MNHEY, CDR2 SVGAGI.

The rearrangement links TRBV7-9 to TRBJ2-1, with unresolved D. The germline V gene encodes CDR1 SEHNR and CDR2 FQNEAQ (reference sequence). Trimming pared 1 base from V and 6 bases from J, leaving 4 bases between. The length of the CDR3 is 12 residues. CDR3 in DNA: TGTGCCAGCAGCTTAGATCGCAATGAGCAGTTCTTC. Its translation is CASSLDRNEQFF.

The rearrangement uses TRBV7-6 and TRBJ2-5, with 8 positions matching TRBD2. There are 16 residues in the CDR3. Germline-derived CDR1 and CDR2 are SGHVS and FNYEAQ. V trimming: 0 bases; J trimming: 5 bases; junction bases outside the gene matches: 8. The CDR3 sequence is CASSLAPKASGETQYF. CDR3 nucleotide sequence: TGTGCCAGCAGCTTAGCGCCAAAGGCTAGCGGGGAGACCCAGTACTTC.

The chain links TRBV7-9 to TRBJ2-1; TRBD1 matches 8 bases. Germline values: CDR1 SEHNR, CDR2 FQNEAQ (reference sequence). The CDR3 length is 15 residues. Unmatched junction bases numbered 2, after V lost 1 base and J lost 3 bases. The CDR3 coding sequence is TGTGCCAGCAGCTTAGTACAGGGGGTCTACAATGAGCAGTTCTTC. Translating gives CASSLVQGVYNEQFF.

The genes are TRBV18 and TRBJ2-1, with 10 bases lining up with TRBD2. Looked up from germline, CDR1 is KGHSH and CDR2 is LQKENI. Trimming removed 2 bases from V and 6 bases from J; junction bases left unmatched: 4. CDR3 size: 15 residues. This CDR3 is CASSPGLAEFNEQFF. The CDR3 DNA follows: TGTGCCAGCTCACCAGGACTAGCGGAGTTCAATGAGCAGTTCTTC.

The V call is TRBV19, the J call TRBJ1-4; D may be TRBD1 (5 bases). Germline lookup yields CDR1 LNHDA and CDR2 SQIVND (reference sequence). The V end lost 2 bases, the J end lost 8 bases, and 21 bases lay between the germline ends. The length of the CDR3 is 17 residues. CDR3 nucleotide sequence: TGTGCCAGTAGTATAAGATGGGCAGGGCCCTCCCGGGAAAAACTGTTTTTT. It is translated as CASSIRWAGPSREKLFF.

This chain uses TRBV18 with TRBJ1-6; 9 bases map to TRBD1. This CDR3 has 16 amino acids. V dropped 3 bases and J dropped 9; count of bases not matched to a gene: 9. Per the germline V gene, CDR1 is KGHSH and CDR2 is LQKENI. The CDR3 loop is CASSPNTQGAGSPLHF. The CDR3 DNA is TGTGCCAGCTCACCGAACACACAGGGGGCTGGTTCACCCCTCCACTTT.

This clone appeared once. The sample carries other DNA sequences with the same CDR3. The chain combines TRBV5-1 with TRBJ2-3, with TRBD2 matching 8 bases. Per germline, CDR1 SGHRS and CDR2 YFSETQ. V trimming: 0 bases; J trimming: 3 bases; junction bases outside the gene matches: 0. The CDR3 has 14 residues. The DNA of the CDR3 is TGCGCCAGCAGCTTGGGCGGGGGGACAGATACGCAGTATTTT. Residues: CASSLGGGTDTQYF.

The rearrangement joins TRBV7-9 to TRBJ1-1, with 8 bases fitting TRBD1. This CDR3 is built from 15 residues. Trimming took 6 bases from V and 5 from J; bases not matched to a gene: 11. In germline, CDR1 is SEHNR, CDR2 FQNEAQ (reference sequence). CDR3 DNA: TGTGCCAGCAGAGGGGACAGGACCATTGGGACTGAAGCTTTCTTT. This codes for CASRGDRTIGTEAFF.